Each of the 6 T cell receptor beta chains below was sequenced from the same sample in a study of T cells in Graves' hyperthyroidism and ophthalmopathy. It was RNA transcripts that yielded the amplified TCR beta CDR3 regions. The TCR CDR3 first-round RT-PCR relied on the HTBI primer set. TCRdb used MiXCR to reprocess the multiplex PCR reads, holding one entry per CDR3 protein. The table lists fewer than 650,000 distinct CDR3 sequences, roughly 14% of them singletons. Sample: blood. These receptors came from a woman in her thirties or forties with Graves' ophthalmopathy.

As DNA, the CDR3 is TGCAGTGCCTGGGGACTAGCGGGAGAGGAGGCCCAGTACTTC. Its protein is CSAWGLAGEEAQYF. The genes are TRBV20-1 and TRBJ2-5; TRBD2 agrees at 14 bases. The V and J ends lost 6 bases and 9 bases, in that order; junction bases with no gene match: 9. This CDR3 spans 14 amino acids. From germline, CDR1 is DFQATT and CDR2 SNEGSKA (reference sequence).

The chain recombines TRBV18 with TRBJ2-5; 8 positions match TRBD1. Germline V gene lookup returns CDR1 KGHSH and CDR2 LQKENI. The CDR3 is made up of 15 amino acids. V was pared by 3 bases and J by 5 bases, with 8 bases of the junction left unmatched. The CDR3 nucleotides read TGTGCCAGCTCACCTCGGGACAGGCTACACGAGACCCAGTACTTC. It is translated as CASSPRDRLHETQYF.

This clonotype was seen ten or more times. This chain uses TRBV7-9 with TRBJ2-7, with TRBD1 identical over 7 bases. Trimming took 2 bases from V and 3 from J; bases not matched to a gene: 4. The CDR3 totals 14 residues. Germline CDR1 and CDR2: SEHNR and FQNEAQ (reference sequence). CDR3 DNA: TGTGCCAGCAGCTTACCCGGACAGGTCTACGAGCAGTACTTC. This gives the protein CASSLPGQVYEQYF.

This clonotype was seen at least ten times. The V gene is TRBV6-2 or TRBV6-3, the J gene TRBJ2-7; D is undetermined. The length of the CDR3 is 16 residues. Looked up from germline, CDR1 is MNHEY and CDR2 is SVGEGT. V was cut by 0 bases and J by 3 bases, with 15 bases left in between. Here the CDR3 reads CASSYSIRDQFYEQYF. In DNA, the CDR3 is TGTGCCAGCAGTTACTCGATAAGGGATCAGTTCTACGAGCAGTACTTC.

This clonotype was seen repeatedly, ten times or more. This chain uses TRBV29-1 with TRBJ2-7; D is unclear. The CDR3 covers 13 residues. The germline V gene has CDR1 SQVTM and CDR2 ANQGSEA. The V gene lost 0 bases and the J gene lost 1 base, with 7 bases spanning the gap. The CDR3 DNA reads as TGCAGCGTTGAAGATCTATCTTCCTACGAGCAGTACTTC. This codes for CSVEDLSSYEQYF.

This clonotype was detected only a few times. DNA of the CDR3: TGTGCCAGCAGCTCAAAAGGGCCGAGAGACGAGCAGTACTTC. This codes for CASSSKGPRDEQYF. The rearrangement links TRBV7-8 to TRBJ2-7; D is ambiguous. The CDR3 is 14 residues long. Germline CDR1 is SGHVS and CDR2 is FQNEAQ. V gave up 4 bases and J gave up 5 bases, with 15 bases separating them.